Here is one TCR beta chain with its context. This sample was included in a study of monozygotic twins with inflammatory bowel disease. Germline V lookup: CDR1 KGHDR, CDR2 SFDVKD. This CDR3 contains 15 residues. Each UMI, carrying a 6-nucleotide sample barcode, came from template switching. TCRdb re-called the 5' RACE reads; one entry per CDR3 protein, DNA not given. This sample contains 300,000 to 450,000 distinct CDR3 sequences. T cells were not sorted, and total RNA was isolated straight from whole blood. The chain uses TRBV24-1 and TRBJ2-3; TCRdb returns TRBD1, unconfirmable since there is no DNA. The sample comprised blood. The origin of this receptor is a human donor with ulcerative colitis or Crohn's disease, or a healthy co-twin of an affected twin (not recorded which). The CDR3 here is CATSEPGQGADTQYF.